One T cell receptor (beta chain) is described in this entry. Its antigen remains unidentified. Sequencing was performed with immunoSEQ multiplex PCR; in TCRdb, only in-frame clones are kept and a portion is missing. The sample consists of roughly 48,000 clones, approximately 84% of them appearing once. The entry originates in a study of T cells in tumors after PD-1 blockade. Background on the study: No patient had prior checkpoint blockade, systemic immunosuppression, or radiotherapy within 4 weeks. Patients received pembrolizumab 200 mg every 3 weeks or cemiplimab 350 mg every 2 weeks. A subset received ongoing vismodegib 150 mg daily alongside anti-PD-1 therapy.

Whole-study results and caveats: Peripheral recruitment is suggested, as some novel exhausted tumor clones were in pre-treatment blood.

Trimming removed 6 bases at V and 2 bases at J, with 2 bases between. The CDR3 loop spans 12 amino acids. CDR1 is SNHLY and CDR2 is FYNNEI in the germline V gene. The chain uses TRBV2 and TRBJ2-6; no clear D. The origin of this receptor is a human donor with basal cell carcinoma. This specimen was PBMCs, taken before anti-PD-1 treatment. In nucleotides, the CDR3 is TGTGCCAGCAGCGCTGGGGCCAACGTCCTGACTTTC. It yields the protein CASSAGANVLTF.